These T cell receptor beta chains were read from a single sample in a study of blood T cell repertoires in COVID-19. Using immunoSEQ multiplex PCR, the repertoire was profiled, and TCRdb retains in-frame clones only, with some absent. The sample yields about 200,000 clones, about 82% seen once. Source material: PBMCs or T cells enriched from blood (not recorded which). The receptors were sampled from a man aged 40-50 years with acute COVID-19. CDR3s include the opening cysteine and the closing phenylalanine or tryptophan. D genes are given only for firm matches. A row's size may be missing; if present it is once, few, many or a size class.

length,J,D,V,size,CDR3,DNA
17,TRBJ2-3,TRBD2,TRBV6-2/TRBV6-3,NA,CASSTSDTERDLDTQYF,TGTGCCAGCAGTACTTCTGATACCGAGCGGGATCTTGATACGCAGTATTTT
13,TRBJ1-2,NA,TRBV5-6,NA,CASSLSNSYGYTF,TGTGCCAGCAGCTTGTCAAATTCCTATGGCTACACCTTC
14,TRBJ1-1,NA,TRBV7-2,NA,CASSAQGTNTEAFF,TGTGCCAGCAGCGCACAGGGAACTAACACTGAAGCTTTCTTT
14,TRBJ2-2,TRBD1,TRBV7-2,NA,CASSSVTGAKELFF,TGTGCCAGCAGCTCAGTGACAGGGGCGAAAGAGCTGTTTTTT
16,TRBJ2-1,NA,TRBV5-4,NA,CASSLGTGSSYNEQFF,TGTGCCAGCAGCTTGGGGACTGGGAGCTCCTACAATGAGCAGTTCTTC
16,TRBJ2-3,NA,TRBV5-6,once,CASSGPLSGGADTQYF,TGTGCCAGCAGCGGGCCGCTTAGCGGCGGGGCAGATACGCAGTATTTT
14,TRBJ2-7,NA,TRBV7-6,NA,CASSLEVRGGEQYF,TGTGCCAGCAGCTTAGAAGTGCGGGGTGGCGAGCAGTACTTC
15,TRBJ1-5,NA,TRBV7-2,NA,CASRFTGLSNQPQHF,TGTGCCAGCAGATTTACAGGGCTGAGCAATCAGCCCCAGCATTTT
16,TRBJ2-7,TRBD2,TRBV4-2,NA,CASSPRLADTSYEQYF,TGTGCCAGCAGTCCACGACTAGCGGACACCTCCTACGAGCAGTACTTC
13,TRBJ2-1,TRBD1,TRBV15,NA,CATSRGQYNEQFF,TGTGCCACCAGCAGGGGACAGTACAATGAGCAGTTCTTC
13,TRBJ1-1,NA,TRBV5-6,once,CASSGKREAEAFF,TGTGCCAGCAGCGGAAAAAGGGAGGCTGAAGCTTTCTTT
16,TRBJ1-1,NA,TRBV5-1,once,CASSSEGRSPNTEAFF,TGCGCCAGCAGCTCAGAGGGGAGGAGCCCCAACACTGAAGCTTTCTTT
16,TRBJ2-2,TRBD1,TRBV30,NA,CAWDLDRGLSTGELFF,TGTGCCTGGGACCTGGACAGGGGGCTTTCGACCGGGGAGCTGTTTTTT
13,TRBJ1-1,NA,TRBV10-3,NA,CAINNRANTEAFF,TGTGCCATCAATAACAGGGCGAACACTGAAGCTTTCTTT
14,TRBJ1-2,TRBD1,TRBV19,NA,CASSIRGQVDGYTF,TGTGCCAGTAGTATTAGGGGACAGGTCGATGGCTACACCTTC
11,TRBJ2-7,TRBD2,TRBV20-1,NA,CSLLAGGEQYF,TGCAGTTTACTAGCGGGAGGCGAGCAGTACTTC
15,TRBJ2-7,TRBD1,TRBV5-5,NA,CASSPRDRVGYEQYF,TGTGCCAGCAGCCCCCGGGACAGAGTAGGCTACGAGCAGTACTTC
14,TRBJ2-5,NA,TRBV5-4,few,CASSFGGVVETQYF,TGTGCCAGCAGCTTCGGAGGGGTTGTAGAGACCCAGTACTTC
14,TRBJ1-2,NA,TRBV5-8,NA,CASSWDILNYGYTF,TGTGCCAGCAGCTGGGACATTCTTAACTATGGCTACACCTTC
16,TRBJ2-7,NA,TRBV24-1,NA,CATSVGRGASRDEQYF,TGTGCCACCAGTGTTGGGAGGGGGGCTTCACGGGACGAGCAGTACTTC
14,TRBJ2-1,NA,TRBV27,NA,CASSLLPSYNEQFF,TGTGCCAGCAGTTTACTTCCGTCCTACAATGAGCAGTTCTTC
14,TRBJ1-3,NA,TRBV19,NA,CASSKTGSGNTIYF,TGTGCCAGTAGTAAAACAGGGTCCGGAAACACCATATATTTT
15,TRBJ1-6,TRBD1,TRBV19,NA,CASSTGQGYNSPLHF,TGTGCCAGTAGTACGGGACAGGGATATAATTCACCCCTCCACTTT
16,TRBJ2-6,TRBD1,TRBV7-3,NA,CASSFSGGGGANVLTF,TGTGCCAGCAGCTTCTCAGGGGGCGGTGGGGCCAACGTCCTGACTTTC
13,TRBJ2-3,NA,TRBV24-1,NA,CATSNSFLDTQYF,TGTGCCACCAGTAACAGCTTCTTAGATACGCAGTATTTT
16,TRBJ2-2,TRBD2,TRBV7-3,NA,CASSPQLSSGTGELFF,TGTGCCAGCAGCCCACAATTATCTAGCGGGACCGGGGAGCTGTTTTTT
15,TRBJ1-5,TRBD1,TRBV4-3,NA,CASSQDRGSNQPQHF,TGCGCCAGCAGCCAAGACAGGGGGAGCAATCAGCCCCAGCATTTT
11,TRBJ2-7,NA,TRBV18,NA,CASSRAQEQYF,TGTGCCAGCTCACGGGCCCAGGAGCAGTACTTC
15,TRBJ2-2,TRBD1,TRBV14,NA,CASSQQGAGVGELFF,TGTGCCAGCAGCCAACAGGGGGCCGGGGTCGGGGAGCTGTTTTTT
13,TRBJ2-2,NA,TRBV11-3,NA,CASSPYSTGELFF,TGTGCCAGCAGCCCCTATAGTACCGGGGAGCTGTTTTTT
18,TRBJ1-2,NA,TRBV5-1,NA,CASSPTTGSVFGNYGYTF,TGCGCCAGCAGCCCGACAACAGGGTCCGTGTTTGGGAACTATGGCTACACCTTC
17,TRBJ2-2,TRBD1,TRBV5-1,NA,CASSPTRGTGYTGELFF,TGCGCCAGTTCCCCCACTCGGGGGACAGGGTACACCGGGGAGCTGTTTTTT
15,TRBJ1-3,NA,TRBV6-5,NA,CASSIRNRSGNTIYF,TGTGCCAGCAGTATCAGGAATCGCTCTGGAAACACCATATATTTT
15,TRBJ1-1,NA,TRBV3-1/TRBV3-2,NA,CASSQEEGLNTEAFF,TGTGCCAGCAGCCAAGAAGAGGGATTGAACACTGAAGCTTTCTTT
14,TRBJ1-4,NA,TRBV11-1,once,CASSLGATNEKLFF,TGTGCCAGCAGCTTAGGAGCAACTAATGAAAAACTGTTTTTT
15,TRBJ2-1,TRBD2,TRBV4-2,NA,CASSRDYPYYNEQFF,TGTGCCAGCAGCCGGGACTATCCTTACTACAATGAGCAGTTCTTC
15,TRBJ1-4,TRBD1,TRBV27,NA,CASSLSQGAREKLFF,TGTGCCAGCAGTTTATCACAGGGGGCAAGAGAAAAACTGTTTTTT
14,TRBJ1-4,TRBD1,TRBV6-5,NA,CASRTGQGREKLFF,TGTGCCAGCAGGACGGGACAGGGTCGCGAAAAACTGTTTTTT
14,TRBJ2-7,NA,TRBV5-6,NA,CASSLNGKVYEQYF,TGTGCCAGCAGCTTGAACGGGAAGGTTTACGAGCAGTACTTC
16,TRBJ1-2,NA,TRBV7-8,few,CASSPLGRGANYGYTF,TGTGCCAGCAGCCCCCTGGGGAGGGGAGCTAACTATGGCTACACCTTC
15,TRBJ2-1,TRBD2,TRBV5-1,NA,CASSLMPSGANEQFF,TGCGCCAGCAGCTTGATGCCTAGCGGAGCCAATGAGCAGTTCTTC